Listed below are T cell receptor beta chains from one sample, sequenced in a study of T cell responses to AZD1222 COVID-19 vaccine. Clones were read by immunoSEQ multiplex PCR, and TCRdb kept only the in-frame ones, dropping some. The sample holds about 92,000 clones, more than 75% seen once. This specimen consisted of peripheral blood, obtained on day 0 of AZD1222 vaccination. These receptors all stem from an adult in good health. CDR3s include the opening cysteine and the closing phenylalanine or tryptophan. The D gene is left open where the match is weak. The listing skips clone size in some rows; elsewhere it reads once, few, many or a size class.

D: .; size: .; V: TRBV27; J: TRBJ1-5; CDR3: CASSSLSRGSNQPQHF; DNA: TGTGCCAGCAGTTCCCTCTCGCGGGGGAGCAATCAGCCCCAGCATTTT
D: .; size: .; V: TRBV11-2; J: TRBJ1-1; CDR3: CASSLDLGGNTEAFF; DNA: TGTGCCAGCAGCTTAGATCTGGGGGGGAACACTGAAGCTTTCTTT
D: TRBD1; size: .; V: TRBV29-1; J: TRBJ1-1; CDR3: CSARTGGNTEAFF; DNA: TGCAGCGCCCGGACAGGGGGAAACACTGAAGCTTTCTTT
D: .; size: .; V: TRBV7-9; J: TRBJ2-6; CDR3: CASSYWTAGANVLTF; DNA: TGTGCCAGCAGCTACTGGACGGCTGGGGCCAACGTCCTGACTTTC
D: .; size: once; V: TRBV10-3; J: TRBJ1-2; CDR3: CAISYGTSNYGYTF; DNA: TGTGCCATCAGCTACGGGACATCTAACTATGGCTACACCTTC
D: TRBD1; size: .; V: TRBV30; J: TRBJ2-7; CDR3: CAWGTGAEQYF; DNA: TGTGCCTGGGGAACAGGGGCCGAGCAGTACTTC
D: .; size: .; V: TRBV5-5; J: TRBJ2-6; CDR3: CASSSPPVSGANVLTF; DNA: TGTGCCAGCAGCTCACCCCCCGTCTCTGGGGCCAACGTCCTGACTTTC
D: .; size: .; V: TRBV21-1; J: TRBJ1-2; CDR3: CASEGGISYGYTF; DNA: TGTGCCAGCGAAGGAGGGATTAGCTATGGCTACACCTTC
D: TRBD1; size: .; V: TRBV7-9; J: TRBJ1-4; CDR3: CASSLEGQLTNEKLFF; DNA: TGTGCCAGCAGCTTAGAGGGACAGCTAACAAATGAAAAACTGTTTTTT
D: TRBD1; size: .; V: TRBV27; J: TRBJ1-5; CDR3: CASSPDRGNQPQHF; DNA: TGTGCCAGCAGCCCGGACAGGGGAAATCAGCCCCAGCATTTT
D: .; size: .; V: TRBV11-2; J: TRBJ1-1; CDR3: CASSSAGTRNTEAFF; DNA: TGTGCCAGCAGTTCAGCTGGGACCAGGAACACTGAAGCTTTCTTT
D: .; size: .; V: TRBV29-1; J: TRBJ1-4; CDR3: CSVGRGGEEKLFF; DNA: TGCAGCGTTGGTCGGGGGGGTGAGGAAAAACTGTTTTTT
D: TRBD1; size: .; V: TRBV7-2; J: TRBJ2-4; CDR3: CASSERGRKAKNIQYF; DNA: TGTGCCAGCAGCGAAAGGGGGCGTAAAGCCAAAAACATTCAGTACTTC
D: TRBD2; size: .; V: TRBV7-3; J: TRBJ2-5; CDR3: CASSLGLGETQYF; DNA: TGTGCCAGCAGCCTGGGACTAGGGGAGACCCAGTACTTC
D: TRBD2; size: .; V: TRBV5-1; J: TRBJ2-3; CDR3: CASSLEAGGTDTQYF; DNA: TGCGCCAGCAGCTTGGAAGCGGGGGGAACAGATACGCAGTATTTT
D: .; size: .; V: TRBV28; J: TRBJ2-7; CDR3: CASSFFYEQYF; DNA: TGTGCCAGCAGTTTCTTTTACGAGCAGTACTTC
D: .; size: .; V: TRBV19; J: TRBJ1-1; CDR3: CASSIGQLPTEAFF; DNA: TGTGCCAGTAGTATAGGGCAGCTACCCACTGAAGCTTTCTTT
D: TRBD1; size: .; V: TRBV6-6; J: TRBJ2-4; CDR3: CASLRDRDAKNIQYF; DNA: TGTGCCAGTCTCCGGGACAGGGATGCCAAAAACATTCAGTACTTC
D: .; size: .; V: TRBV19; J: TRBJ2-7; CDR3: CASSISAETGEQYF; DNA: TGTGCCAGTAGTATCTCGGCGGAAACGGGCGAGCAGTACTTC
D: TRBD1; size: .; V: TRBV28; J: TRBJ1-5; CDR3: CASIPGQVNQPQHF; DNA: TGTGCCAGCATACCGGGACAGGTAAATCAGCCCCAGCATTTT
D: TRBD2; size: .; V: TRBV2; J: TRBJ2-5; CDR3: CASRRGGQETQYF; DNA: TGTGCCAGCCGTCGCGGGGGCCAAGAGACCCAGTACTTC
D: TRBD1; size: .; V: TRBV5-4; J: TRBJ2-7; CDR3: CASSGTGPTYEQYF; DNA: TGTGCCAGCAGCGGGACAGGTCCGACCTACGAGCAGTACTTC
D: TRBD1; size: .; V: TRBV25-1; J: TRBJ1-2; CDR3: CASQVAGGRGYTF; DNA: TGTGCCAGCCAAGTGGCAGGGGGCAGGGGCTACACCTTC
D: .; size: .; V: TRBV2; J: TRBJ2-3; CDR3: CASREQGGTQYF; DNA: TGTGCCAGCAGGGAACAGGGCGGTACGCAGTATTTT
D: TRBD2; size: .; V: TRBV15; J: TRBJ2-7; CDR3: CATSDGGRYEQYF; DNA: TGTGCCACCAGCGACGGGGGGAGGTACGAGCAGTACTTC
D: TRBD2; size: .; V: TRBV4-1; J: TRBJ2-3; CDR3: CASSQAPSGGGDTQYF; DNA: TGCGCCAGCAGCCAAGCGCCTAGCGGGGGGGGCGATACGCAGTATTTT
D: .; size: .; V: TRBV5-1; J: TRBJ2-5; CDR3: CASSYGGEGEYQETQYF; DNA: TGCGCCAGCAGCTATGGGGGTGAGGGAGAGTACCAAGAGACCCAGTACTTC
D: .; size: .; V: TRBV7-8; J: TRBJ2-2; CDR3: CASSLDRVTGELFF; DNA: TGTGCCAGCAGCTTGGACAGAGTCACCGGGGAGCTGTTTTTT
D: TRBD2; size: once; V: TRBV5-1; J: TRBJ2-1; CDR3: CASSWTSNNEQFF; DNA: TGCGCCAGCAGCTGGACTAGTAACAATGAGCAGTTCTTC
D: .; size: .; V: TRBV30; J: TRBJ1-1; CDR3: CAWNAVTEAFF; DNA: TGTGCCTGGAATGCAGTGACTGAAGCTTTCTTT
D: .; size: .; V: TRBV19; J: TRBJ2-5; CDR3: CASSTATGSETQYF; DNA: TGTGCCAGTAGTACCGCAACAGGGTCCGAGACCCAGTACTTC
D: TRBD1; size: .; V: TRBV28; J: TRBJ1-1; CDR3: CASSSSGTGAFEAFF; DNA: TGTGCCAGCAGTTCCTCCGGGACAGGGGCCTTTGAAGCTTTCTTT
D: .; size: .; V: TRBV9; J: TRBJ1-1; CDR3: CASSVEGGINTEAFF; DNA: TGTGCCAGCAGCGTCGAAGGGGGGATAAACACTGAAGCTTTCTTT
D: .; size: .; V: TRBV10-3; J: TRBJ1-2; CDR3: CAISESRGLYGYTF; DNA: TGTGCCATCAGTGAGTCCAGGGGTCTCTATGGCTACACCTTC
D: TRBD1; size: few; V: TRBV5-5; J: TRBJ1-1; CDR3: CASTINRDRGTEAFF; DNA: TGTGCCAGCACCATCAACCGGGACAGGGGCACTGAAGCTTTCTTT
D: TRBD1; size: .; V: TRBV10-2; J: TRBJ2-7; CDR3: CASSDLGQGIAYEQYF; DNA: TGCGCCAGCAGTGACCTGGGACAGGGGATAGCCTACGAGCAGTACTTC
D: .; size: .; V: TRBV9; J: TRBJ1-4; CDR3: CASSEGSSGEKLFF; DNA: TGTGCCAGCAGCGAGGGGTCCTCAGGTGAAAAACTGTTTTTT
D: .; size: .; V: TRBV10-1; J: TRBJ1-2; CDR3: CASSESTNYGYTF; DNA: TGCGCCAGCAGTGAATCCACTAACTATGGCTACACCTTC
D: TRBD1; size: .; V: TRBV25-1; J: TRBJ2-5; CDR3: CASSDRGQETQYF; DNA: TGTGCCAGCAGCGACAGGGGACAAGAGACCCAGTACTTC
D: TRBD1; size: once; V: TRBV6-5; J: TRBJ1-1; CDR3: CASRRDRGTEAFF; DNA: TGTGCCAGCAGACGAGACAGGGGCACTGAAGCTTTCTTT
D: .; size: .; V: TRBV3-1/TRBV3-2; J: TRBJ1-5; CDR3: CASSPAGENQPQHF; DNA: TGTGCCAGCAGCCCAGCAGGGGAAAATCAGCCCCAGCATTTT
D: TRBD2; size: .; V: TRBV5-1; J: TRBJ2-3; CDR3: CASSLADLADTDTQYF; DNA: TGCGCCAGCAGCTTGGCCGATCTAGCGGACACAGATACGCAGTATTTT
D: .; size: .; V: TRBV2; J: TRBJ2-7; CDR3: CASALGSLEGGQYF; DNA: TGTGCCAGCGCTCTGGGCTCACTTGAGGGAGGGCAGTACTTC
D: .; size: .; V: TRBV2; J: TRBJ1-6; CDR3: CASSLGGLYNSPLHF; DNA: TGTGCCAGCAGCTTGGGGGGCCTTTATAATTCACCCCTCCACTTT
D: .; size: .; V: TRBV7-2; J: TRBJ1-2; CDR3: CASSIDGSSEGYTF; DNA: TGTGCCAGCAGCATCGACGGCTCCTCAGAAGGCTACACCTTC
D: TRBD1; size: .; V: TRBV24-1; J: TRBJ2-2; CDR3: CATSENPGQGRAGELFF; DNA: TGTGCCACCAGTGAAAATCCGGGACAGGGAAGGGCCGGGGAGCTGTTTTTT
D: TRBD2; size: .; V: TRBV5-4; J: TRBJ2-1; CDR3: CASSLLVSVAGGYNEQFF; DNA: TGTGCCAGCAGCTTGTTAGTCTCGGTAGCGGGAGGGTACAATGAGCAGTTCTTC
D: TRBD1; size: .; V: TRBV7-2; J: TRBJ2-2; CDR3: CASSAGTGGTGELFF; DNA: TGTGCCAGCAGCGCTGGGACAGGGGGCACCGGGGAGCTGTTTTTT
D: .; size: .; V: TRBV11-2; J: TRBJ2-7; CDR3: CASSLVGPRSYEQYF; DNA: TGTGCCAGCAGCTTAGTTGGACCCCGCTCCTACGAGCAGTACTTC